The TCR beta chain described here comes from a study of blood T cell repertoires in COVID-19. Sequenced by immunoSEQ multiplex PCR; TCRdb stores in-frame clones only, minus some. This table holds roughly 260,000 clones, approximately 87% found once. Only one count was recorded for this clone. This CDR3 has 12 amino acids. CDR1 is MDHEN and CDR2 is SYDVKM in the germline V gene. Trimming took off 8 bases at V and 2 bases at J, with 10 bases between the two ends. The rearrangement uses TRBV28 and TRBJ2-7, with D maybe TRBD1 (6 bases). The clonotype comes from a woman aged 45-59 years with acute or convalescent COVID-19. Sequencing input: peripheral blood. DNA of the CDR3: TGTGCCAGCGGGGGCGGACCCTACGAGCAGTACTTC. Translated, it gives CASGGGPYEQYF.